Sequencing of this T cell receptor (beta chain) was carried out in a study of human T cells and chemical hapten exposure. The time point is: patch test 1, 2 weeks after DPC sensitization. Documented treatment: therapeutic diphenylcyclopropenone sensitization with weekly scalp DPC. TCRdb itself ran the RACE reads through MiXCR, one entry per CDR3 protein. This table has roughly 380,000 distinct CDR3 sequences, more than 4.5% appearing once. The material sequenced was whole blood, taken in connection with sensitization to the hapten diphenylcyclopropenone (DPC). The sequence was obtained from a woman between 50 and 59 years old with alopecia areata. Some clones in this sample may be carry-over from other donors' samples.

The CDR3 reads CASSQGVGGYEQYF. CDR3 coding DNA: TGCGCCAGCAGCCAAGGGGTAGGGGGCTACGAGCAGTACTTC. This chain connects TRBV4-1 to TRBJ2-7, with D tentatively TRBD1 (6 bases). The V and J ends lost 1 base and 3 bases respectively, with 10 bases between them. This CDR3 spans 14 amino acids. Germline lookup yields CDR1 MGHRA and CDR2 YSYEKL.